The clone carrying this T cell receptor beta chain was counted once. What it binds is unknown. The data belong to a study of shared clonotypes between healthy human individuals. This CDR3 region has 14 residues. J lost 0 bases, V lost 8 bases, and 3 bases had no gene match. The germline V gene has CDR1 LNHDA and CDR2 SQIVND (reference sequence). Points from the study as a whole: Researchers found naive subsets generally carried larger estimated richness than memory subsets.

Researchers ran the assay at a deep level. The material for each subset, its genomic DNA, was split evenly across several immunoSEQ plates. Libraries were prepared by immunoSEQ multiplex PCR; TCRdb keeps only in-frame clonotypes and omits some of them. Here the sample spans more than 2,000,000 clones, approximately 92% being singletons. This TCR was recovered from a man between 18 and 35 years old in good health. Material for sequencing was naive CD4+ T cells sorted from blood. Subset defined: CD45RA+ positively selected. This chain links TRBV19 with TRBJ2-1; the match to TRBD1 covers 8 bases. CDR3 residues: CASSRGLSYNEQFF. CDR3 coding DNA: TGTGCCAGTTCCAGGGGGCTCTCCTACAATGAGCAGTTCTTC.